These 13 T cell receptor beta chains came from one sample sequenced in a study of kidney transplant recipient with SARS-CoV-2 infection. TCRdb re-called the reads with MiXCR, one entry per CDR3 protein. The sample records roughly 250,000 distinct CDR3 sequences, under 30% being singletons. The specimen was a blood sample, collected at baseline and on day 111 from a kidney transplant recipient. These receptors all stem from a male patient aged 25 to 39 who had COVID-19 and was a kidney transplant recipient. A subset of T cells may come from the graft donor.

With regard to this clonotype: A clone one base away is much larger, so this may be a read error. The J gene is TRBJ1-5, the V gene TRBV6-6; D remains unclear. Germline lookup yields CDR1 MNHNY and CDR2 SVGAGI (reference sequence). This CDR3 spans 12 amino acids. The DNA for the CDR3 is TGTACCAGCAGTTCAGATCTACTGACGAAACATTTT. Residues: CTSSSDLLTKHF.

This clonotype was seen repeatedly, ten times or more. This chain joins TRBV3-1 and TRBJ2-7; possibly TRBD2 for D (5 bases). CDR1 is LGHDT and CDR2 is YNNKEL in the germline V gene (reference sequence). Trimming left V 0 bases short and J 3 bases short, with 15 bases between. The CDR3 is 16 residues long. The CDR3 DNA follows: TGTGCCAGCAGCCAAGATGAGGGAGTAAGGATCTACGAGCAGTACTTC. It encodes CASSQDEGVRIYEQYF.

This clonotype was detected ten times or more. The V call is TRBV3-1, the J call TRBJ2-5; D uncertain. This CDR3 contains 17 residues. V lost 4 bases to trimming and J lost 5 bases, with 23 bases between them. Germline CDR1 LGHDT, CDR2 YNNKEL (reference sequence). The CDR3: CASSRIYPISFSETQYF. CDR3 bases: TGTGCCAGCAGCCGAATTTATCCCATTTCTTTCTCTGAGACCCAGTACTTC.

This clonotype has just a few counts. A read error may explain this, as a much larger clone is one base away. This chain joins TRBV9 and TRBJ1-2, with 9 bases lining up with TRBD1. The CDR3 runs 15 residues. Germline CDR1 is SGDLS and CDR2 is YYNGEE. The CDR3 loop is CARSVGDRVNYGYTF. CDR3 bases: TGTGCCCGCAGCGTAGGGGACAGGGTAAACTATGGCTACACCTTC.

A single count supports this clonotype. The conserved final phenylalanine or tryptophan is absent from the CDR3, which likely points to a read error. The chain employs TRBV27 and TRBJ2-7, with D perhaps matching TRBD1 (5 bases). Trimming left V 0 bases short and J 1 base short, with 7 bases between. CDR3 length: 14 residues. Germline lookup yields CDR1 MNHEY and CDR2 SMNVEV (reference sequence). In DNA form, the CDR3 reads TGTGCCAGCAGTTTATCACCAGGGTCCTACGAGCAGTACTCC. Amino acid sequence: CASSLSPGSYEQYS.

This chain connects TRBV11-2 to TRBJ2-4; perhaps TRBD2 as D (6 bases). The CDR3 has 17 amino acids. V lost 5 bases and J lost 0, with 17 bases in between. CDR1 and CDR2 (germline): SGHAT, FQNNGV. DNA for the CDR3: TGTGCCAGCAGCCCCCGCGGGCTAGCGTTAGCCAAAAACATTCAGTACTTC. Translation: CASSPRGLALAKNIQYF.

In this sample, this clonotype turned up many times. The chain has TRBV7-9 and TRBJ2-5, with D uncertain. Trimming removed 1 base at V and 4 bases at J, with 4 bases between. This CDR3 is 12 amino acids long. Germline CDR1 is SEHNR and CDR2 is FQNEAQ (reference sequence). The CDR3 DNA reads TGTGCCAGCAGCTTAGGGGTAGAGACCCAGTACTTC. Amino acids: CASSLGVETQYF.

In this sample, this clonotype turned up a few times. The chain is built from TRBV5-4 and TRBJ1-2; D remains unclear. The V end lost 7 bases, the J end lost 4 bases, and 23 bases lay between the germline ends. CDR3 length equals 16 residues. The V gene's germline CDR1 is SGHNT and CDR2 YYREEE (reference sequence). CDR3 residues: CASVKVVPGKTYGYTF. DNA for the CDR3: TGTGCCAGCGTGAAAGTCGTACCAGGAAAGACCTATGGCTACACCTTC. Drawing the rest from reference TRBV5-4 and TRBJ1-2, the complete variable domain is ETGVTQSPTHLIKTRGQQVTLRCSSQSGHNTVSWYQQALGQGPQFIFQYYREEENGRGNFPPRFSGLQFPNYSSELNVNALELDDSALYLCASVKVVPGKTYGYTFGSGTRLTVV.

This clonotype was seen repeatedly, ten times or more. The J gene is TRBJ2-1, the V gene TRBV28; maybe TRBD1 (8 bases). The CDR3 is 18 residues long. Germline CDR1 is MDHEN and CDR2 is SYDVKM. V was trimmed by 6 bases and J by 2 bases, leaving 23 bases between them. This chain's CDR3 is CASSQGQGQAGPYNEQFF. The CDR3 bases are TGTGCCAGCAGCCAAGGACAGGGCCAAGCGGGACCCTACAATGAGCAGTTCTTC.

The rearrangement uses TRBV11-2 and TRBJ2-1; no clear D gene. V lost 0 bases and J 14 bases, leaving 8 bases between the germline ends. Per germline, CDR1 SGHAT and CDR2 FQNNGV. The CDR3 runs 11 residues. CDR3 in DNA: TGTGCCAGCAGCTTAGATCTGGCCAAGTTCTTC. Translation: CASSLDLAKFF.

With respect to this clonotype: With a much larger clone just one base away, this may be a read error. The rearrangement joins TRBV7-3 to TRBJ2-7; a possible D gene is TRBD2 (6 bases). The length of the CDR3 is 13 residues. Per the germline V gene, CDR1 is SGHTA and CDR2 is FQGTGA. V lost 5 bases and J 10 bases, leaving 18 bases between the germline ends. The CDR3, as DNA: TGTGCCAGCAGCCCACGACGGGGAGGTACCCAGTACTTC. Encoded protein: CASSPRRGGTQYF.

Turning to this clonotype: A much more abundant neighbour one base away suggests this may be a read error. CDR3 nucleotide sequence: TGTGCCTGGACGAACAGAATTAAATACGAGCAGTACTTC. Translated: CAWTNRIKYEQYF. This chain links TRBV5-8 with TRBJ2-7, with D hard to call. Germline V gene lookup returns CDR1 SGHTS and CDR2 YDEGEE. V dropped 10 bases and J dropped 4 bases, with 18 bases sitting between them. The CDR3 length is 13 residues. Drawing the rest from reference TRBV5-8 and TRBJ2-7, the complete variable domain is EAGVTQSPTHLIKTRGQQATLRCSPISGHTSVYWYQQALGLGLQFLLWYDEGEERNRGNFPPRFSGRQFPNYSSELNVNALELEDSALYLCAWTNRIKYEQYFGPGTRLTVT.

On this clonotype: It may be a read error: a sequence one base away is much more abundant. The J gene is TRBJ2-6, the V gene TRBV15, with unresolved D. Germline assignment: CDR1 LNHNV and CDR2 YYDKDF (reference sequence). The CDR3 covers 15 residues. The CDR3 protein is CATGRESSGANVLTF. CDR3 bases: TGTGCCACCGGCAGAGAGAGCTCTGGGGCCAACGTCCTGACTTTC.